Each of the 19 T cell receptor beta chains below was sequenced from the same sample in a study of identical twins. TCRdb passed the 5' RACE reads through MiXCR, listing each CDR3 protein once. The table lists 450,000 to 650,000 distinct CDR3 sequences, approximately 9.6% of them singletons, with 3% in the top ten. These sequences were also reported in another study, on yellow fever vaccine responses in identical twins.

Sequencing was carried out using PBMCs. Receptor source: a woman aged 18-29 years in good health.

The chain employs TRBV20-1 and TRBJ1-5, with D perhaps TRBD1 (5 bases). Trimming took off 5 bases at V and 0 bases at J, with 17 bases between the two ends. CDR1 and CDR2 from the germline V gene are DFQATT and SNEGSKA (reference sequence). The CDR3 has 16 residues. CDR3 amino acids: CSALQIGDYSNQPQHF. Written as DNA, the CDR3 is TGCAGTGCTCTACAGATAGGGGATTATAGCAATCAGCCCCAGCATTTT.

V usage is TRBV7-2 and J usage is TRBJ2-5, with D maybe TRBD2 (5 bases). The germline CDR1 and CDR2 sequences are SGHTA and FQGNSA. CDR3 length: 14 residues. The V end lost 5 bases, the J end lost 2 bases, and 12 bases lay between the germline ends. The CDR3 reads CASSPRRTQETQYF. CDR3 bases: TGTGCCAGCAGCCCTAGAAGGACTCAAGAGACCCAGTACTTC.

This clonotype has a handful of counts. The chain uses TRBV7-2 and TRBJ2-7, with D perhaps being TRBD1 or TRBD2 (5 bases each). This CDR3 has 17 residues. CDR1 is SGHTA and CDR2 is FQGNSA in the germline V gene. The V gene lost 3 bases and the J gene lost 1 base, with 19 bases spanning the gap. CDR3 in amino acids: CASSFRGGVDRSYEQYF. In nucleotides, the CDR3 is TGTGCCAGCAGCTTCCGGGGCGGAGTAGACAGATCCTACGAGCAGTACTTC.

The chain combines TRBV7-2 with TRBJ2-7; D is possibly TRBD1 (8 bases). Germline CDR1 is SGHTA and CDR2 is FQGNSA. This CDR3 comprises 15 residues. Between the trimmed V and J ends, which lost 5 bases and 4 bases, there was a span of 18 bases. The CDR3 here is CASSTGGAPLYEQYF. DNA of the CDR3: TGTGCCAGCAGCACAGGGGGGGCCCCCCTTTACGAGCAGTACTTC.

The chain carries TRBV28 and TRBJ2-1; TRBD1 agrees at 8 bases. The V gene end was trimmed by 8 bases and the J gene end by 6 bases; junction bases not matched to a gene: 6. The CDR3 covers 13 residues. Germline V gene lookup returns CDR1 MDHEN and CDR2 SYDVKM. CDR3 region: CASLGTGRNEQFF. CDR3 nucleotides: TGTGCCAGCCTTGGGACAGGTCGCAATGAGCAGTTCTTC.

There are many counts of this clonotype. This sequence joins TRBV3-1 and TRBJ1-4; D perhaps matches TRBD1 (5 bases). Germline CDR1 and CDR2: LGHDT and YNNKEL (reference sequence). This CDR3 has 14 residues. Trimming removed 4 bases from V and 5 bases from J, with 11 bases in between. The CDR3 DNA sequence: TGTGCCAGCAGCCGCCGACAGCAAAATGAAAAACTGTTTTTT. This sequence encodes CASSRRQQNEKLFF.

This clonotype was seen many times. This chain links TRBV24-1 with TRBJ2-3; D possibly corresponds to TRBD2 (6 bases). V gave up 4 bases and J gave up 3 bases, with 10 bases separating them. This CDR3 comprises 14 residues. Germline lookup yields CDR1 KGHDR and CDR2 SFDVKD. The CDR3 DNA sequence: TGTGCCACCAGTGAGACTAGTCCGACAGATACGCAGTATTTT. It specifies CATSETSPTDTQYF.

This clonotype has just a few counts. The chain links TRBV20-1 to TRBJ2-1; TRBD2 matches 15 bases. Per the germline V gene, CDR1 is DFQATT and CDR2 is SNEGSKA (reference sequence). Trimming at V came to 1 base and at J to 9 bases, leaving 7 bases not matched to a gene. CDR3 size: 16 residues. The CDR3 loop is CSARVGLAGGPSEQFF. In DNA form, the CDR3 reads TGCAGTGCTAGAGTCGGACTAGCGGGAGGGCCGAGTGAGCAGTTCTTC.

This clonotype was detected only a few times. The chain carries TRBV10-3 and TRBJ2-1, with a weak D call TRBD1 (6 bases). CDR1 and CDR2 from the germline V gene are ENHRY and SYGVKD. V lost 6 bases to trimming and J lost 3 bases, with 9 bases between them. CDR3 length: 13 amino acids. The CDR3 loop is CAIRGHLYNEQFF. The DNA for the CDR3 is TGTGCCATCAGGGGACACCTCTACAATGAGCAGTTCTTC.

Only a few counts were recorded for this clonotype. The CDR3 protein is CASSFSGRAQETQYF. The CDR3 DNA is TGTGCCAGCAGTTTTTCGGGGAGGGCACAAGAGACCCAGTACTTC. The chain employs TRBV28 and TRBJ2-5; the match to TRBD2 covers 7 bases. Trimming took 3 bases from V and 2 from J; bases not matched to a gene: 6. Germline CDR1 reads MDHEN; CDR2 reads SYDVKM. This CDR3 comprises 15 residues.

This clonotype has a count of ten or more. The CDR3 is CASSPPGGGEQFF. The CDR3 DNA reads as TGTGCCAGCAGCCCTCCCGGAGGAGGGGAGCAGTTCTTC. The chain links TRBV7-9 to TRBJ2-1, with a possible D match to TRBD2 (6 bases). CDR1 SEHNR and CDR2 FQNEAQ come from the germline V gene (reference sequence). The CDR3 is made up of 13 amino acids. With 5 bases removed from V and 10 bases from J, the gap between germline ends came to 15 bases.

V gene TRBV20-1 combines with J gene TRBJ2-2; 7 nucleotides agree with TRBD1. V lost 3 bases to trimming and J lost 1 base; unmatched junction nucleotides: 5. This CDR3 region has 15 residues. CDR1 is DFQATT and CDR2 is SNEGSKA in the germline V gene (reference sequence). The CDR3 bases are TGCAGTGCTAGTGCAGGGGGTGTGAACACCGGGGAGCTGTTTTTT. Translation: CSASAGGVNTGELFF.

This clonotype was detected many times. The chain is built from TRBV29-1 and TRBJ2-7; D might be TRBD2 (5 bases). CDR3 length equals 13 residues. Germline V CDR1 and CDR2: SQVTM, ANQGSEA. V was cut by 4 bases and J by 3 bases, with 13 bases left in between. The CDR3 spells CSVAGMGFYEQYF. CDR3 DNA sequence: TGCAGCGTTGCGGGAATGGGCTTCTACGAGCAGTACTTC.

In this sample, this clonotype turned up many times. The chain joins TRBV12-3 or TRBV12-4 to TRBJ2-1, with a tentative D call TRBD1 (6 bases). Trimming took 7 bases from V and 4 from J, leaving 29 bases between them. The CDR3 runs 19 residues. The CDR3 bases are TGTGCCAGCAACCCACAGGGTCCAGCGGCAGGTCGCCTATACAATGAGCAGTTCTTC. Amino acids: CASNPQGPAAGRLYNEQFF.

This clonotype has a count of ten or more. The chain has TRBV5-5 and TRBJ2-1; TRBD1 aligns across 8 bases. This CDR3 comprises 16 residues. Unmatched junction bases numbered 11, after V lost 4 bases and J lost 5 bases. Looked up from germline, CDR1 is SGHKS and CDR2 is YYEKEE (reference sequence). The CDR3 loop is CASSHTGGVRNNEQFF. CDR3 DNA: TGTGCCAGCAGCCACACAGGGGGAGTTAGGAACAATGAGCAGTTCTTC.

At least ten counts were recorded for this clonotype. The chain employs TRBV25-1 and TRBJ2-1; 9 nucleotides agree with TRBD1. After removal of 5 bases from V and 6 bases from J, the junction contained 5 bases not matched to a gene. The germline CDR1 and CDR2 sequences are MGHDK and SYGVNS. This CDR3 comprises 14 residues. CDR3 DNA sequence: TGTGCCAGCAGTTGGACAGGGGAAGGCAATGAGCAGTTCTTC. Encoded protein: CASSWTGEGNEQFF.

This clonotype was seen at least ten times. J is TRBJ2-3 and V is TRBV9; D remains ambiguous. Germline V gene lookup returns CDR1 SGDLS and CDR2 YYNGEE. Trimming removed 0 bases at V and 4 bases at J, with 6 bases between. This CDR3 comprises 13 residues. CDR3: CASSVVPADTQYF. Here the CDR3 DNA reads TGTGCCAGCAGCGTAGTACCGGCAGATACGCAGTATTTT.

V usage is TRBV18 and J usage is TRBJ2-5, with 8 bases fitting TRBD1. Germline trimming cut 8 bases from V and 5 bases from J; bases unmatched to any gene: 4. The CDR3 is made up of 12 amino acids. The germline CDR1 and CDR2 sequences are KGHSH and LQKENI. For the CDR3, the DNA is TGTGCCAGCGCGGACAGGGTGGAGACCCAGTACTTC. Translation: CASADRVETQYF.

The table lists this clonotype with many counts. This chain joins TRBV20-1 and TRBJ2-2, with a tentative D call TRBD1 (6 bases). This CDR3 has 14 amino acids. V was shortened by 5 bases and J by 2 bases, with 12 bases between the two germline ends. Germline CDR1 DFQATT, CDR2 SNEGSKA (reference sequence). CDR3 coding DNA: TGCAGTGCTCGACCGGGACAAAACACCGGGGAGCTGTTTTTT. This codes for CSARPGQNTGELFF.